The next 26 T cell receptor beta chains were all read from a single sample in a study of shared clonotypes between healthy human individuals. This table comes from immunoSEQ multiplex PCR, and its TCRdb copy is limited to in-frame clones, with some not included. The sample lists hundreds of thousands of clones, under 80% occurring once. The material sequenced was memory CD4+ T cells sorted from blood. Indicated subset: CD45RA-negative fraction. The receptors stem from a woman aged 30 to 39 in good health.

This rearrangement joins TRBV28 to TRBJ2-5, with TRBD2 matching 9 bases. The germline V gene encodes CDR1 MDHEN and CDR2 SYDVKM. The CDR3 has 15 amino acids. Losses at the gene ends were 4 bases for V and 5 bases for J; bases not matched to a gene: 8. Here the CDR3 DNA reads TGTGCCAGCAGTTCCGCGGGGGGGCGACGGGAGACCCAGTACTTC. Translating it yields CASSSAGGRRETQYF. Looking up the rest from reference TRBV28 and TRBJ2-5 gives the full variable domain: DVKVTQSSRYLVKRTGEKVFLECVQDMDHENMFWYRQDPGLGLRLIYFSYDVKMKEKGDIPEGYSVSREKKERFSLILESASTNQTSMYLCASSSAGGRRETQYFGPGTRLLVL.

The CDR3 here is CASTNRGNPSTDTQYF. The CDR3 DNA follows: TGTGCCAGTACTAATCGGGGCAACCCTAGCACAGATACGCAGTATTTT. This chain connects TRBV19 to TRBJ2-3; perhaps D is TRBD1 or TRBD2 (5 bases each). Per germline, CDR1 LNHDA and CDR2 SQIVND (reference sequence). Trimming removed 7 bases from V and 0 bases from J, with 17 bases in between. The CDR3 contains 16 residues. Filled out from reference TRBV19 and TRBJ2-3, the complete variable domain reads DGGITQSPKYLFRKEGQNVTLSCEQNLNHDAMYWYRQDPGQGLRLIYYSQIVNDFQKGDIAEGYSVSREKKESFPLTVTSAQKNPTAFYLCASTNRGNPSTDTQYFGPGTRLTVL.

In its sample, this clone was seen once. This chain links TRBV14 with TRBJ2-7; TRBD2 matches at 7 bases. The junction had 13 bases not matched to a gene; V was cut back by 4 bases and J by 7 bases. The V gene's germline CDR1 is SGHDN and CDR2 FVKESK. There are 15 residues in the CDR3. In DNA, the CDR3 is TGTGCCAGCAGCCGCCGAAAAAGCGGGATTGGTGAGCAGTACTTC. Amino acids: CASSRRKSGIGEQYF.

This chain connects TRBV11-3 to TRBJ2-3; 7 nucleotides match TRBD2. Looked up from germline, CDR1 is SGHNT and CDR2 is YENEEA. The CDR3 is 16 amino acids. Germline trimming cut 1 base from V and 5 bases from J; bases unmatched to any gene: 9. The CDR3 DNA reads as TGTGCCAGCAGCTTAGGCTTGGCGGGAGACGGAGATACGCAGTATTTT. Its protein is CASSLGLAGDGDTQYF.

The rearrangement uses TRBV27 and TRBJ1-1; TRBD1 might be the D (5 bases). V was shortened by 1 base and J by 3 bases, with 12 bases between the two germline ends. The CDR3 is made up of 15 amino acids. The germline CDR1 and CDR2 sequences are MNHEY and SMNVEV (reference sequence). CDR3 nucleotide sequence: TGTGCCAGCAGTTTATTGGGGGACGGCCACACTGAAGCTTTCTTT. This translates into CASSLLGDGHTEAFF.

V usage is TRBV27 and J usage is TRBJ2-3; D is uncertain. Between the trimmed V and J ends, which lost 6 bases and 1 base, there was a span of 14 bases. Germline V gene sequence: CDR1 MNHEY, CDR2 SMNVEV (reference sequence). The CDR3 totals 15 residues. CDR3 DNA sequence: TGTGCCAGCAGCCCTCATCTAACCGGCACAGATACGCAGTATTTT. This gives the protein CASSPHLTGTDTQYF.

The rearrangement joins TRBV27 to TRBJ2-1; 9 bases are shared with TRBD2. V was pared by 8 bases and J by 0 bases, with 14 bases of the junction left unmatched. Germline V lookup: CDR1 MNHEY, CDR2 SMNVEV (reference sequence). The CDR3 totals 18 residues. CDR3 bases: TGTGCCAGCCCGGGGAGACTAGCGGAACCCAACTCCTACAATGAGCAGTTCTTC. Translating gives CASPGRLAEPNSYNEQFF.

This chain links TRBV6-1 with TRBJ2-5; D gene uncertain. CDR3 length: 14 residues. The V gene's germline CDR1 is MNHNS and CDR2 SASEGT. The V gene lost 7 bases and the J gene lost 2 bases, with 14 bases spanning the gap. CDR3: CASTATGSQETQYF. CDR3 nucleotides: TGTGCCAGCACCGCAACGGGCAGTCAAGAGACCCAGTACTTC.

The CDR3 reads CASSLAQWGTEAFF. CDR3 coding DNA: TGTGCCAGCAGCCTAGCTCAGTGGGGCACTGAAGCTTTCTTT. The V gene is TRBV13, the J gene TRBJ1-1; the D is unclear. Germline V gene lookup returns CDR1 PRHDT and CDR2 FYEKMQ (reference sequence). V was cut by 5 bases and J by 4 bases, with 14 bases left in between. This CDR3 contains 14 residues.

The genes are TRBV5-6 and TRBJ1-2; possibly TRBD1 for D (6 bases). V dropped 0 bases and J dropped 8 bases, with 20 bases sitting between them. This CDR3 is 16 amino acids long. The germline CDR1 and CDR2 sequences are SGHDT and YYEEEE. CDR3 region: CASSLVGQGTSGGYTF. CDR3 in DNA: TGTGCCAGCAGCTTGGTTGGGCAGGGGACCTCGGGAGGCTACACCTTC.

This clone showed up just once. The chain carries TRBV7-2 and TRBJ1-5; D uncertain. Germline-derived CDR1 and CDR2 are SGHTA and FQGNSA. The CDR3 length is 16 residues. Trimming shortened V by 2 bases and J by 3 bases, and 14 bases separated the two germline ends. The CDR3 DNA follows: TGTGCCAGCAGCTTAAGTATTACACAGAACAATCAGCCCCAGCATTTT. Translating it yields CASSLSITQNNQPQHF.

The V gene is TRBV7-9, the J gene TRBJ1-3; TRBD1 matches at 8 bases. With 4 bases clipped from V and 0 bases from J, the junction kept 2 bases outside the gene matches. Germline V gives CDR1 SEHNR, CDR2 FQNEAQ (reference sequence). This CDR3 is 15 amino acids long. The CDR3 spells CASSSTGVSGNTIYF. CDR3 sequence (DNA): TGTGCCAGCAGCTCGACAGGGGTCTCTGGAAACACCATATATTTT.

The chain is built from TRBV11-2 and TRBJ2-7, with 11 bases matching TRBD1. Germline V gene data show CDR1 as SGHAT and CDR2 as FQNNGV. This CDR3 contains 18 residues. With V trimmed by 3 bases and J by 3 bases, 13 bases remained unmatched. This chain's CDR3 is CASSFNSGTGGEVYEQYF. CDR3 DNA: TGTGCCAGCAGCTTCAACTCCGGGACAGGGGGAGAGGTCTACGAGCAGTACTTC.

The V gene is TRBV27, the J gene TRBJ1-5; D may be TRBD1 (6 bases). Germline CDR1 MNHEY, CDR2 SMNVEV (reference sequence). The CDR3 is 16 residues long. V lost 3 bases and J lost 4, with 16 bases in between. The CDR3 loop reads CASSLDGGGRNQPQHF. The DNA of the CDR3 is TGTGCCAGCAGTTTGGACGGAGGGGGTAGAAATCAGCCCCAGCATTTT.

The chain uses TRBV11-2 and TRBJ2-2, with D unresolved. CDR1 is SGHAT and CDR2 is FQNNGV in the germline V gene. The ends were cut back, 5 bases at V and 5 bases at J, with 12 bases in the middle. The length of the CDR3 is 14 residues. The CDR3 sequence is CASSPPPQTGELFF. CDR3 nucleotides: TGTGCCAGCAGCCCCCCTCCACAAACCGGGGAGCTGTTTTTT.

This clone has only a few counts. The chain combines TRBV5-1 with TRBJ1-4; 10 bases align to TRBD1. Germline assignment: CDR1 SGHRS and CDR2 YFSETQ. V lost 3 bases, J lost 4 bases, and 3 bases stayed unmatched. This CDR3 has 15 residues. The CDR3 spells CASSWGTGVNEKLFF. The CDR3 DNA reads as TGCGCCAGCAGCTGGGGGACAGGGGTTAATGAAAAACTGTTTTTT.

The genes are TRBV29-1 and TRBJ2-5; D unresolved. There are 13 residues in the CDR3. The germline gives CDR1 SQVTM, CDR2 ANQGSEA. Deletions cut 3 bases from V and 3 bases from J, with 11 bases between. As DNA, the CDR3 is TGCAGCGTTGAGCGAGACACGGAAGAGACCCAGTACTTC. Translating gives CSVERDTEETQYF.

The chain links TRBV19 to TRBJ2-7; D not certain. V lost 3 bases and J 1 base, leaving 10 bases between the germline ends. The germline V gene encodes CDR1 LNHDA and CDR2 SQIVND (reference sequence). The CDR3 sequence is 14 residues long. The CDR3 DNA reads TGTGCCAGTAGTATGGTTGGGGAATCCTACGAGCAGTACTTC. As protein: CASSMVGESYEQYF.

J is TRBJ2-1 and V is TRBV7-6; a possible D gene is TRBD2 (6 bases). The CDR3 is 12 residues long. Germline CDR1 reads SGHVS; CDR2 reads FNYEAQ. V was pared by 5 bases and J by 10 bases, with 12 bases between. The CDR3, as DNA: TGTGCCAGCAGCCTTAGCGGACTGGAGCAGTTCTTC. Translation: CASSLSGLEQFF.

This chain uses TRBV29-1 with TRBJ1-5, with D uncertain. Germline lookup yields CDR1 SQVTM and CDR2 ANQGSEA. The CDR3 runs to 13 residues. V lost 3 bases, J lost 5 bases, and 11 bases lay in between. CDR3 sequence: CSVEDGPYQPQHF. The CDR3 coding sequence is TGCAGCGTTGAGGACGGACCCTATCAGCCCCAGCATTTT.

This clone was seen at least ten times. Other nucleotide sequences from this sample produce the same CDR3. The rearrangement uses TRBV5-1 and TRBJ1-1, with TRBD1 matching over 11 bases. Germline CDR1 reads SGHRS; CDR2 reads YFSETQ. The trim removed 4 bases at V and 4 bases at J, leaving 3 bases unmatched. This CDR3 has 14 amino acids. The CDR3 region is CASSPGTGGTEAFF. CDR3 bases: TGCGCCAGCAGCCCAGGGACAGGGGGCACTGAAGCTTTCTTT. Full variable domain (remainder filled in from reference TRBV5-1 and TRBJ1-1): KAGVTQTPRYLIKTRGQQVTLSCSPISGHRSVSWYQQTPGQGLQFLFEYFSETQRNKGNFPGRFSGRQFSNSRSEMNVSTLELGDSALYLCASSPGTGGTEAFFGQGTRLTVV.

This rearrangement joins TRBV5-1 to TRBJ1-2; no definite D call. The CDR3 loop spans 15 amino acids. Germline V lookup: CDR1 SGHRS, CDR2 YFSETQ. V lost 4 bases, J lost 8 bases, and 21 bases lay in between. For the CDR3, the DNA is TGCGCCAGCAGCATGGTCCCAACGGGTCTAGACGGCTACACCTTC. Encoded protein: CASSMVPTGLDGYTF.

V is TRBV27 and J is TRBJ1-2; no clear D gene. V was pared by 2 bases and J by 7 bases, with 11 bases between. Looked up from germline, CDR1 is MNHEY and CDR2 is SMNVEV (reference sequence). This CDR3 is 13 amino acids long. The CDR3 here is CASSLTPSGGYTF. Here the CDR3 DNA reads TGTGCCAGCAGTTTAACCCCCTCCGGTGGCTACACCTTC.

V gene TRBV19 combines with J gene TRBJ1-5; 7 bases line up with TRBD1. Germline CDR1 is LNHDA and CDR2 is SQIVND (reference sequence). Trimming removed 6 bases from V and 7 bases from J; junction bases left unmatched: 9. This CDR3 region has 14 residues. The CDR3 loop is CASRDNRGYQPQHF. Here the CDR3 DNA reads TGTGCCAGTAGAGATAACAGGGGTTACCAGCCCCAGCATTTT.

The V call is TRBV10-2, the J call TRBJ2-6; D perhaps matches TRBD1 (5 bases). V lost 8 bases and J 1 base, leaving 6 bases between the germline ends. The CDR3 is 13 residues long. The germline V gene encodes CDR1 WSHSY and CDR2 SAAADI. The DNA for the CDR3 is TGCGCCAGCCACAGGTCTGGGGCCAACGTCCTGACTTTC. Translated: CASHRSGANVLTF.

V gene TRBV2 combines with J gene TRBJ2-3, with 8 bases matching TRBD2. There are 14 residues in the CDR3. From germline, CDR1 is SNHLY and CDR2 FYNNEI. The V and J ends lost 9 bases and 3 bases, in that order; junction bases with no gene match: 8. CDR3 bases: TGTGCCAGTAGCGGGACTCACGGGACAGATACGCAGTATTTT. Translated: CASSGTHGTDTQYF.